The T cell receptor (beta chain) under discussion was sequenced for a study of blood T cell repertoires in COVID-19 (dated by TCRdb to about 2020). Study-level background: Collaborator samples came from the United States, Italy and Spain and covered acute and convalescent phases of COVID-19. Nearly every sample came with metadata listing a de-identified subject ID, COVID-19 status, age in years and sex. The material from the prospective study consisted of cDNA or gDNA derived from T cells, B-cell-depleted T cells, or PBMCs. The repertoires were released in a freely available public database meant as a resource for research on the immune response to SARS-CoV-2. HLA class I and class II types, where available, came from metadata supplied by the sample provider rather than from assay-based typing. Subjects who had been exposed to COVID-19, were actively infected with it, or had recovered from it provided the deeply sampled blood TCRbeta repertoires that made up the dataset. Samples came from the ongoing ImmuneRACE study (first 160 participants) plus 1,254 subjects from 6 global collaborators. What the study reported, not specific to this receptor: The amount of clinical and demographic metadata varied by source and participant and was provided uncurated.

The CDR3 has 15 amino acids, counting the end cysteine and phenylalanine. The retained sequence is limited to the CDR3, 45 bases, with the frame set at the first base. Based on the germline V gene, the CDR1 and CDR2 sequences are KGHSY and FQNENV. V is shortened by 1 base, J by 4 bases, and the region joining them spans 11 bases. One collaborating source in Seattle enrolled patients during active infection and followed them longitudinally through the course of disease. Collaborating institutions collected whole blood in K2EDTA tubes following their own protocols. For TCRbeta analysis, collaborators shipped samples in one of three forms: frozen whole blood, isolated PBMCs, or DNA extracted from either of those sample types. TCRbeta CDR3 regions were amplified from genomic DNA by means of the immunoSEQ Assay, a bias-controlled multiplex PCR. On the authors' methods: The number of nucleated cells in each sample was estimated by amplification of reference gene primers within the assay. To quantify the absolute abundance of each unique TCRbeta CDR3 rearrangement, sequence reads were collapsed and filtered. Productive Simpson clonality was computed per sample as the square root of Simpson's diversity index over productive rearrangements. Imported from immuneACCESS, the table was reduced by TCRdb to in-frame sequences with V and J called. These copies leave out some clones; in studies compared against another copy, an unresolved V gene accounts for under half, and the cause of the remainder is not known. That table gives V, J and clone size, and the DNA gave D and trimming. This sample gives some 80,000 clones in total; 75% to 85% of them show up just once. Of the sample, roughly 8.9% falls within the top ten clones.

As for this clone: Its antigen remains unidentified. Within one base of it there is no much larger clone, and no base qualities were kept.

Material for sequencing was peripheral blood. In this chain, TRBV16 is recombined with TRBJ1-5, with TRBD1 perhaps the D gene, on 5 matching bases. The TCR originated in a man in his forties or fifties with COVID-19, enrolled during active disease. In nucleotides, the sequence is TGTGCCAGCAGCCAATTCAGGGAGGGAAATCAGCCCCAGCATTTT. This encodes CASSQFREGNQPQHF. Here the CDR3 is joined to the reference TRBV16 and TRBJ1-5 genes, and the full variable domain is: GEEVAQTPKHLVRGEGQKAKLYCAPIKGHSYVFWYQQVLKNEFKFLISFQNENVFDETGMPKERFSAKCLPNSPCSLEIQATKLEDSAVYFCASSQFREGNQPQHFGDGTRLSIL.